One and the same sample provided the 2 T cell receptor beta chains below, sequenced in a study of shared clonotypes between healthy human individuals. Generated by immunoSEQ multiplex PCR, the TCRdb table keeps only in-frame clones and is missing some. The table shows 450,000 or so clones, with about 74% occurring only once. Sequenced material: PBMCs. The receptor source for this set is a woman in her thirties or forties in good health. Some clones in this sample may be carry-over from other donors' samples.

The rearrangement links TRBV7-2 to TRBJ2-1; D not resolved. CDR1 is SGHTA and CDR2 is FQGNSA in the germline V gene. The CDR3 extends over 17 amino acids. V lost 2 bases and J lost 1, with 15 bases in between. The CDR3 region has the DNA TGTGCCAGCAGCTTAAGCCAAGGAGCGACTTCCTACAATGAGCAGTTCTTC. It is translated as CASSLSQGATSYNEQFF.

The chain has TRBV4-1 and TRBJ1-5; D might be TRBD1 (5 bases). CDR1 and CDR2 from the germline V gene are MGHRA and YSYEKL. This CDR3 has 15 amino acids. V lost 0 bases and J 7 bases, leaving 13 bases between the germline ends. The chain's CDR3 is CASSQDGAGWQPQHF. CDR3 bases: TGCGCCAGCAGCCAAGATGGGGCCGGATGGCAGCCCCAGCATTTT.